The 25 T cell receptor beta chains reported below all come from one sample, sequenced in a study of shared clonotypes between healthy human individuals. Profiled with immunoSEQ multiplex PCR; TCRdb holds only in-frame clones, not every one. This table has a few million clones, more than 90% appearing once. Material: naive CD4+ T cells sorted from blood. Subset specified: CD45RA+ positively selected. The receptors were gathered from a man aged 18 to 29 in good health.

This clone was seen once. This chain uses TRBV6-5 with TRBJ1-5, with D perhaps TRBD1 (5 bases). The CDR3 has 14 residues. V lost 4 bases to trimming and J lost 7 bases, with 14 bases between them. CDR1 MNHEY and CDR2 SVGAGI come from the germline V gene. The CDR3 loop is CASSLSQGRQPQHF. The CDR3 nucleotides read TGTGCCAGCAGTTTGAGCCAGGGCCGACAGCCCCAGCATTTT.

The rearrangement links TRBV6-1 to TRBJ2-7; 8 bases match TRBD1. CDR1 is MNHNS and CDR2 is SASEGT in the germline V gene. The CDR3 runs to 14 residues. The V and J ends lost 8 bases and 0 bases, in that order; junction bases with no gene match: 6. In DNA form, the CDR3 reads TGTGCCAGCGATCGGACAGGGAACTCCTACGAGCAGTACTTC. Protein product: CASDRTGNSYEQYF.

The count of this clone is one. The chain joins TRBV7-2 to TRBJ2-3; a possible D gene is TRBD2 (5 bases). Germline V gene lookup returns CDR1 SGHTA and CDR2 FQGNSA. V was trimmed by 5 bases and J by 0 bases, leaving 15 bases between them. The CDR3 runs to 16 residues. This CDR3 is CASSVIAHVSTDTQYF. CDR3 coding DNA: TGTGCCAGCAGCGTTATAGCGCATGTCAGCACAGATACGCAGTATTTT. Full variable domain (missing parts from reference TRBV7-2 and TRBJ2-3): GAGVSQSPSNKVTEKGKDVELRCDPISGHTALYWYRQSLGQGLEFLIYFQGNSAPDKSGLPSDRFSAERTGGSVSTLTIQRTQQEDSAVYLCASSVIAHVSTDTQYFGPGTRLTVL.

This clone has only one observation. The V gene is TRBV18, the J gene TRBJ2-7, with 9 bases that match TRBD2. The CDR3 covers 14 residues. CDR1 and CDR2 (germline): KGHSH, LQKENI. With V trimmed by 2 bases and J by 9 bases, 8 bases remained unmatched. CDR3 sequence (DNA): TGTGCCAGCTCACCAGACGCGGGAGGGTTCGCGCAGTACTTC. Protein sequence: CASSPDAGGFAQYF.

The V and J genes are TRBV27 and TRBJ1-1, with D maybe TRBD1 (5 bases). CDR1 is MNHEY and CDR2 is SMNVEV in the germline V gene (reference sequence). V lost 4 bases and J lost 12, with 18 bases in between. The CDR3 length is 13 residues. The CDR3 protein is CASSSTGTLRTFF. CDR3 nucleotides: TGTGCCAGCAGTTCGACCGGGACCCTTAGGACTTTCTTT.

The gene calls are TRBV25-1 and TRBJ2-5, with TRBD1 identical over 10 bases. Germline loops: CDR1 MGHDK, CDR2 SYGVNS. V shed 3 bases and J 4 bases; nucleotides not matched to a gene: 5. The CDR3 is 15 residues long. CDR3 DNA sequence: TGTGCCAGCAGTGATCGGCGGACAGGGGGAGAGACCCAGTACTTC. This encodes CASSDRRTGGETQYF.

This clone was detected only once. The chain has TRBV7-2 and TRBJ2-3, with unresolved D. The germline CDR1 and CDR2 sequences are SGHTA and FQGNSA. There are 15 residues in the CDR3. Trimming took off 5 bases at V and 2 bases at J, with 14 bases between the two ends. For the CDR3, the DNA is TGTGCCAGCAGCCAACCCGGGCCTTACACAGATACGCAGTATTTT. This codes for CASSQPGPYTDTQYF.

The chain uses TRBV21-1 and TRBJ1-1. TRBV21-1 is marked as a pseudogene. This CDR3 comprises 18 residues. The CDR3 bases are TGTGCCAGCCGCGACCCTTTCCCTTGGCAGCATATGAACACTGAAGCTTTCTTT. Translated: CASRDPFPWQHMNTEAFF.

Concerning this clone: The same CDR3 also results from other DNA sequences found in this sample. CDR3 sequence reads: CASRGDRGYEQYF. The CDR3 DNA follows: TGTGCCAGCAGAGGGGACAGGGGTTACGAGCAGTACTTC. The chain has TRBV2 and TRBJ2-7; 10 bases match TRBD1. The germline V gene encodes CDR1 SNHLY and CDR2 FYNNEI. Germline trimming cut 6 bases from V and 4 bases from J; bases unmatched to any gene: 3. This CDR3 contains 13 residues.

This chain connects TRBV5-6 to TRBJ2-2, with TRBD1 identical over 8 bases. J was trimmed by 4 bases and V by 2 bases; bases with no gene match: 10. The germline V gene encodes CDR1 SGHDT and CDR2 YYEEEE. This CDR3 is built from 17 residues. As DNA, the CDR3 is TGTGCCAGCAGCTTCTACGAGACAGGGGAATTCACCGGGGAGCTGTTTTTT. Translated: CASSFYETGEFTGELFF. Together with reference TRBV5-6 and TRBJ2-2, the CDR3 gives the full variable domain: DAGVTQSPTHLIKTRGQQVTLRCSPKSGHDTVSWYQQALGQGPQFIFQYYEEEERQRGNFPDRFSGHQFPNYSSELNVNALLLGDSALYLCASSFYETGEFTGELFFGEGSRLTVL.

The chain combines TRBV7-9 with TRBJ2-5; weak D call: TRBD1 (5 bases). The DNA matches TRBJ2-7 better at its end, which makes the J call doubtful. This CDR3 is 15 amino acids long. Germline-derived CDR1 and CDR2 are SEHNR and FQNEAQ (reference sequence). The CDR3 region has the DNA TGTGCCAGCAGCTTAGCTAGGCAGGGTATCAACGAGCAGTACTTC. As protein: CASSLARQGINEQYF.

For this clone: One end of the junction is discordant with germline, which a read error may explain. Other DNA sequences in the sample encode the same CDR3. The CDR3 is CASSVGTGGTDTQYF. CDR3 DNA: TGTGCCAGCAGCGTTGGGACAGGGGGCACGGATACGCAGTATTTT. This chain links TRBV9 with TRBJ2-3; 12 nucleotides line up with TRBD1. The CDR3 contains 15 residues. Germline loops: CDR1 SGDLS, CDR2 YYNGEE.

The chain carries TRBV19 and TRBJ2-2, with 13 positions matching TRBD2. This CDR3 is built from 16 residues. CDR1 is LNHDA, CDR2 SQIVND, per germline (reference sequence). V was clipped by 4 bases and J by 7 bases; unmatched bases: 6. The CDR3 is CASSTTSGRAHGELFF. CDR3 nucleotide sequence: TGTGCCAGTAGTACTACTAGCGGGAGGGCCCACGGGGAGCTGTTTTTT.

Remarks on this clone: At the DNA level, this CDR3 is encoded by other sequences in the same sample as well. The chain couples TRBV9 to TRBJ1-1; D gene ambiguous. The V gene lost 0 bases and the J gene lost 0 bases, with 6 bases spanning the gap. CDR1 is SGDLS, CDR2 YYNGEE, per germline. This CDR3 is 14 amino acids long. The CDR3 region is CASSVGLMNTEAFF. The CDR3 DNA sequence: TGTGCCAGCAGCGTAGGCCTAATGAACACTGAAGCTTTCTTT.

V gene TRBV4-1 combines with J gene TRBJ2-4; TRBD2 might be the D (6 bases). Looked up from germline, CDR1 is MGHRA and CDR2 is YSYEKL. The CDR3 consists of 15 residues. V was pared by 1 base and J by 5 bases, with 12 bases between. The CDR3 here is CASSQARLGQNIQYF. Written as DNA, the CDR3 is TGCGCCAGCAGCCAAGCCAGACTAGGTCAAAACATTCAGTACTTC.

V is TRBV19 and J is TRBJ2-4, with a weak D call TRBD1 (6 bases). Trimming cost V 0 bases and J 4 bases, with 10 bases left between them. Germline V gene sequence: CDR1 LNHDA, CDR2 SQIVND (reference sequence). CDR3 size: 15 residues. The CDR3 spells CASSIDRGSKNIQYF. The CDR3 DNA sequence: TGTGCCAGTAGTATAGACAGGGGATCGAAAAACATTCAGTACTTC.

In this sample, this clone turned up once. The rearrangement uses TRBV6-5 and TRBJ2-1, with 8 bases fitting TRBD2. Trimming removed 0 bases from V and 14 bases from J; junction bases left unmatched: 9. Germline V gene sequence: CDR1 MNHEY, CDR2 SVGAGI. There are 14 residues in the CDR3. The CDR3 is CASSYSSGGPPKFF. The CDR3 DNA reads TGTGCCAGCAGTTACTCCAGCGGGGGCCCCCCCAAGTTCTTC.

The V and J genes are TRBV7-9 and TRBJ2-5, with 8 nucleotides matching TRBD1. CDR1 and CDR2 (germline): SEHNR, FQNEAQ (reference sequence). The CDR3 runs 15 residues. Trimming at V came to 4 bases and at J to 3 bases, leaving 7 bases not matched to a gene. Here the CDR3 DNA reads TGTGCCAGCAGCTCTTGGACAGGGAGGAAAGAGACCCAGTACTTC. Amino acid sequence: CASSSWTGRKETQYF.

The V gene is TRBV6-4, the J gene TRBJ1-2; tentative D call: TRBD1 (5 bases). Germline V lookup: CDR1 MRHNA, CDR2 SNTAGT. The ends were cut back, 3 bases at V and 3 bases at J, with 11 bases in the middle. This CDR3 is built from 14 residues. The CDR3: CASSEEPGDYGYTF. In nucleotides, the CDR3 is TGTGCCAGCAGTGAAGAACCGGGGGACTATGGCTACACCTTC.

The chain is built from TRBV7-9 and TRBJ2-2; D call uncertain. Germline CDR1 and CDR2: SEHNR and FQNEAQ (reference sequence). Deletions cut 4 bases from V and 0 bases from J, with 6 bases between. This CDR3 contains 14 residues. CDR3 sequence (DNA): TGTGCCAGCAGCTCCAACGCGAACACCGGGGAGCTGTTTTTT. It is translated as CASSSNANTGELFF. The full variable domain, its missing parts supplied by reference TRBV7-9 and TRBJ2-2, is DTGVSQNPRHKITKRGQNVTFRCDPISEHNRLYWYRQTLGQGPEFLTYFQNEAQLEKSRLLSDRFSAERPKGSFSTLEIQRTEQGDSAMYLCASSSNANTGELFFGEGSRLTVL.

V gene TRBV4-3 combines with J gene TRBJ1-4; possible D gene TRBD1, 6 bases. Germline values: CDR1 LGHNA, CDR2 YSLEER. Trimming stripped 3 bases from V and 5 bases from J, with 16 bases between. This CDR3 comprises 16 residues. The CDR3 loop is CASSQASGTPNEKLFF. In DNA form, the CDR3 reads TGCGCCAGCAGCCAGGCGAGCGGGACACCGAATGAAAAACTGTTTTTT.

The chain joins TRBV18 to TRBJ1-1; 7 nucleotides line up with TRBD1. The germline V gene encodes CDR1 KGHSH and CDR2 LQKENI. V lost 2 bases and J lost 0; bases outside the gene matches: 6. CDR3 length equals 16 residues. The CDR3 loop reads CASSPSQGVMNTEAFF. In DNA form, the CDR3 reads TGTGCCAGCTCACCATCCCAGGGGGTCATGAACACTGAAGCTTTCTTT.

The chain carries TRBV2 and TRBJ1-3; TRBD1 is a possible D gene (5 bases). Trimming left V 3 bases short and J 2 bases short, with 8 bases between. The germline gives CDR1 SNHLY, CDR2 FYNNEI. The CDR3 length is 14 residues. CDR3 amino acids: CASSEGGTGNTIYF. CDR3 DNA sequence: TGTGCCAGCAGTGAGGGGGGGACTGGAAACACCATATATTTT.

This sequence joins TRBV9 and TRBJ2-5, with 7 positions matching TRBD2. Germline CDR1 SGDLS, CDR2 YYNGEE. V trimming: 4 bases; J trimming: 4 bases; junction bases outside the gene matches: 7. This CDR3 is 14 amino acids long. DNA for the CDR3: TGTGCCAGCAGCAGGTGGGGAGGGCCAGAGACCCAGTACTTC. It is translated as CASSRWGGPETQYF.

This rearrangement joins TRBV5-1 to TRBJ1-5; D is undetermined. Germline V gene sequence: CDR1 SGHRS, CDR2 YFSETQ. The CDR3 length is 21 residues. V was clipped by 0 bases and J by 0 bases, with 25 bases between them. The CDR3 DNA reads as TGCGCCAGCAGCTTGGTTTTTCGGAGGGAGAAGCCTCCCTATAGCAATCAGCCCCAGCATTTT. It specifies CASSLVFRREKPPYSNQPQHF.